The rows below give T cell receptor beta chains drawn from one sample of a study of Graves' ophthalmopathy and Graves' hyperthyroidism. Each CDR3 protein gets one entry after TCRdb re-called the multiplex PCR reads with MiXCR. Here the sample spans about 180,000 distinct CDR3 sequences, around two fifths being singletons. The specimen sequenced was peripheral blood. The receptors stem from a woman between 40 and 55 years old with Graves' ophthalmopathy. The CDR3 runs from the conserved cysteine through the conserved F or W. Each record gives: CDR3 length, V gene, J gene, CDR3 protein.

CDR3 length: 15
V gene: TRBV6-1
J gene: TRBJ1-1
CDR3 protein: CASSPRSDLNTEAFF

CDR3 length: 12
V gene: TRBV6-1
J gene: TRBJ2-4
CDR3 protein: CASGVKVGIQYF

CDR3 length: 13
V gene: TRBV27
J gene: TRBJ2-7
CDR3 protein: CASSYRDNYEQYF

CDR3 length: 13
V gene: TRBV12-3/TRBV12-4
J gene: TRBJ1-1
CDR3 protein: CASSPSAETEAFF

CDR3 length: 14
V gene: TRBV6-2/TRBV6-3
J gene: TRBJ1-1
CDR3 protein: CASSYSRDSTEAFF

CDR3 length: 15
V gene: TRBV15
J gene: TRBJ2-5
CDR3 protein: CATSGQGAYQETQYF

CDR3 length: 15
V gene: TRBV6-1
J gene: TRBJ2-1
CDR3 protein: CASGMGLAYHNEQFF

CDR3 length: 15
V gene: TRBV12-3/TRBV12-4
J gene: TRBJ1-1
CDR3 protein: CASIILSGRRSEAFF

CDR3 length: 13
V gene: TRBV6-5
J gene: TRBJ1-2
CDR3 protein: CASISGRAYGYTF

CDR3 length: 14
V gene: TRBV12-3/TRBV12-4
J gene: TRBJ2-5
CDR3 protein: CASSFSGPRETQYF

CDR3 length: 16
V gene: TRBV27
J gene: TRBJ1-2
CDR3 protein: CASSLTEGLPLYGYTF

CDR3 length: 17
V gene: TRBV11-2
J gene: TRBJ1-1
CDR3 protein: CASNRMPSGSLNTEAFF

CDR3 length: 12
V gene: TRBV7-2
J gene: TRBJ2-7
CDR3 protein: CASRGLDYEQYF